The 5 T cell receptor beta chains below all came from one sample that was sequenced in a study of cytomegalovirus exposure and HLA in healthy donors. PCR primers comprised 60 Vbeta and 13 Jbeta primers. Measured with immunoSEQ multiplex PCR; TCRdb has only the in-frame clones, and not every one. The sample includes about 200,000 clones, about 80% of them seen just once. The sample comprised PBMCs. Receptor source: a woman aged 30 to 39 in good health and CMV-seronegative.

The V gene is TRBV7-2, the J gene TRBJ2-1; D not certain. The CDR3 is made up of 14 amino acids. Per the germline V gene, CDR1 is SGHTA and CDR2 is FQGNSA. The V end lost 1 base, the J end lost 7 bases, and 11 bases lay between the germline ends. The CDR3 sequence: CASSLGGELNEQFF. The DNA for the CDR3 is TGTGCCAGCAGCTTAGGAGGAGAATTAAATGAGCAGTTCTTC.

This chain links TRBV9 with TRBJ1-2; TRBD1 agrees at 7 bases. With 4 bases clipped from V and 7 bases from J, the junction kept 13 bases outside the gene matches. The length of the CDR3 is 15 residues. CDR1 and CDR2 from the germline V gene are SGDLS and YYNGEE. This CDR3 reads CASSPRTGKGFGYTF. The CDR3 coding sequence is TGTGCCAGCAGCCCACGGACAGGCAAGGGTTTTGGCTACACCTTC.

This clone was recorded a few times. V is TRBV6-1 and J is TRBJ1-3; D not certain. This CDR3 region has 15 residues. V dropped 1 base and J dropped 4 bases, with 11 bases sitting between them. CDR1 is MNHNS, CDR2 SASEGT, per germline. The CDR3 here is CASSEGNSGGNTIYF. The CDR3 nucleotides are TGTGCCAGCAGTGAAGGGAACTCGGGAGGAAACACCATATATTTT.

V gene TRBV4-1 combines with J gene TRBJ1-6; weak D call: TRBD1 (5 bases). The CDR3 contains 13 residues. Looked up from germline, CDR1 is MGHRA and CDR2 is YSYEKL. Trimming removed 4 bases from V and 8 bases from J, with 9 bases in between. CDR3: CASSRQFDSPLHF. CDR3 coding DNA: TGCGCCAGCAGCCGACAGTTCGATTCACCCCTCCACTTT.

V usage is TRBV6-5 and J usage is TRBJ2-3; tentatively, D is TRBD2 (7 bases). V was cut by 2 bases and J by 3 bases, with 15 bases left in between. From germline, CDR1 is MNHEY and CDR2 SVGAGI. The CDR3 consists of 16 residues. The CDR3 is CASSYSGTPFTDTQYF. CDR3 DNA sequence: TGTGCCAGCAGTTACAGCGGGACACCGTTTACAGATACGCAGTATTTT.